The next 19 T cell receptor beta chains were all read from a single sample in a study of T-cell memory formation after mild COVID-19. TCRdb reanalysed the 5' RACE reads using MiXCR and keeps one entry per CDR3 protein. Of 190,000 or so distinct CDR3 sequences listed, about 10% are singletons. Sequencing was performed on PBMCs or a T cell subset sorted from them (not recorded which). These receptors were taken from a man aged 18 to 30 who had mild COVID-19 (a few samples of this study predate the infection). Cell type and time point are not known.

This clonotype was counted many times. The chain has TRBV7-2 and TRBJ1-1, with D uncertain. V dropped 2 bases and J dropped 4 bases, with 11 bases sitting between them. Germline-derived CDR1 and CDR2 are SGHTA and FQGNSA. CDR3 length: 14 residues. Here the CDR3 reads CASSLRGASTEAFF. The DNA of the CDR3 is TGTGCCAGCAGCTTACGGGGTGCGAGCACTGAAGCTTTCTTT.

This clonotype was observed many times. This chain uses TRBV2 with TRBJ2-1; the D gene is possibly TRBD2 (6 bases). Trimming stripped 0 bases from V and 9 bases from J, with 9 bases between. CDR1 is SNHLY and CDR2 is FYNNEI in the germline V gene. The CDR3 extends over 13 amino acids. CDR3 sequence (DNA): TGTGCCAGCAGTGAAGCTTGGGGAGGTGAGCAGTTCTTC. Translated: CASSEAWGGEQFF.

The rearrangement links TRBV15 to TRBJ1-1; weak D call: TRBD1 (5 bases). The V end was cut by 0 bases, the J end by 8 bases, with 10 bases between. CDR3 size: 13 residues. The V gene's germline CDR1 is LNHNV and CDR2 YYDKDF (reference sequence). CDR3 region: CATSRDRGREAFF. The CDR3 DNA reads TGTGCCACCAGCAGAGATAGGGGACGGGAAGCTTTCTTT.

The V gene is TRBV4-1, the J gene TRBJ2-3; a possible D gene is TRBD2 (7 bases). V lost 0 bases, J lost 4 bases, and 17 bases lay in between. The length of the CDR3 is 17 residues. Germline CDR1 reads MGHRA; CDR2 reads YSYEKL. CDR3 sequence: CASSQDFAGAGADTQYF. DNA of the CDR3: TGCGCCAGCAGCCAAGATTTCGCGGGGGCCGGAGCAGATACGCAGTATTTT.

This clonotype was seen a few times. The chain recombines TRBV7-2 with TRBJ1-2, with 7 bases lining up with TRBD1. V dropped 5 bases and J dropped 7; count of bases not matched to a gene: 10. The CDR3 loop spans 14 amino acids. Germline V gene sequence: CDR1 SGHTA, CDR2 FQGNSA. CDR3 nucleotide sequence: TGTGCCAGCAGCCAGAGACAGGGACCGAGTGGCTACACCTTC. It translates to CASSQRQGPSGYTF.

This clonotype was seen only a few times. The chain uses TRBV6-6 and TRBJ1-3; a weak D match, TRBD1 (5 bases). The germline CDR1 and CDR2 sequences are MNHNY and SVGAGI (reference sequence). The CDR3 has 14 residues. Trimming cost V 6 bases and J 0 bases, with 9 bases left between them. The CDR3 DNA reads TGTGCCAGCAGGGGGGGGAACTCTGGAAACACCATATATTTT. Translating gives CASRGGNSGNTIYF.

This clonotype has a count of ten or more. V gene TRBV5-1 combines with J gene TRBJ2-3, with 10 bases that match TRBD2. CDR1 and CDR2 from the germline V gene are SGHRS and YFSETQ. There are 15 residues in the CDR3. Trimming at V came to 6 bases and at J to 4 bases, leaving 8 bases not matched to a gene. The CDR3 loop is CASTSQREGSDTQYF. As DNA, the CDR3 is TGCGCCAGCACCTCCCAGCGGGAGGGCTCAGATACGCAGTATTTT.

The rearrangement links TRBV20-1 to TRBJ2-5, with D tentatively TRBD2 (6 bases). Per the germline V gene, CDR1 is DFQATT and CDR2 is SNEGSKA (reference sequence). The CDR3 is made up of 15 amino acids. Trimming cost V 6 bases and J 1 base, with 18 bases left between them. Written as DNA, the CDR3 is TGCAGTGCCCGGCGGGGAGTCGGGAGCCAAGAGACCCAGTACTTC. It yields the protein CSARRGVGSQETQYF.

This clonotype was detected ten times or more. This sequence joins TRBV7-9 and TRBJ1-1, with unresolved D. The germline CDR1 and CDR2 sequences are SEHNR and FQNEAQ (reference sequence). V was shortened by 5 bases and J by 5 bases, with 12 bases between the two germline ends. The CDR3 consists of 13 residues. CDR3 bases: TGTGCCAGCAGCCGTAGCATGGGGACTGAAGCTTTCTTT. This encodes CASSRSMGTEAFF. Variable domain in full (rest from reference TRBV7-9 and TRBJ1-1): DTGVSQNPRHKITKRGQNVTFRCDPISEHNRLYWYRQTLGQGPEFLTYFQNEAQLEKSRLLSDRFSAERPKGSFSTLEIQRTEQGDSAMYLCASSRSMGTEAFFGQGTRLTVV.

This clonotype has just a few counts. The chain uses TRBV6-2 or TRBV6-3 and TRBJ1-5; 7 bases agree with TRBD1. The length of the CDR3 is 16 residues. Germline V gene lookup returns CDR1 MNHEY and CDR2 SVGEGT. V shed 0 bases and J 5 bases; nucleotides not matched to a gene: 7. CDR3 loop: CASSYSMDRPHQPQHF. For the CDR3, the DNA is TGTGCCAGCAGTTACTCTATGGACAGGCCTCATCAGCCCCAGCATTTT.

This clonotype appeared a few times. The V gene is TRBV7-3, the J gene TRBJ2-2, with D possibly matching TRBD1 (5 bases). Per the germline V gene, CDR1 is SGHTA and CDR2 is FQGTGA. The V end was cut by 0 bases, the J end by 4 bases, with 9 bases between. There are 15 residues in the CDR3. CDR3 amino acids: CASSLTGASTGELFF. CDR3 coding DNA: TGTGCCAGCAGCTTAACAGGGGCGAGCACCGGGGAGCTGTTTTTT. Looking up the rest from reference TRBV7-3 and TRBJ2-2 gives the full variable domain: GAGVSQTPSNKVTEKGKYVELRCDPISGHTALYWYRQSLGQGPEFLIYFQGTGAADDSGLPNDRFFAVRPEGSVSTLKIQRTERGDSAVYLCASSLTGASTGELFFGEGSRLTVL.

There are a few counts of this clonotype. This sequence joins TRBV5-1 and TRBJ2-2, with D possibly TRBD1 on 5 matching bases. V lost 3 bases and J 4 bases, leaving 13 bases between the germline ends. Per the germline V gene, CDR1 is SGHRS and CDR2 is YFSETQ. CDR3 size: 15 residues. As DNA, the CDR3 is TGCGCCAGCAGCTGGAACGACAGTCCCACCGGGGAGCTGTTTTTT. Protein: CASSWNDSPTGELFF.

The V call is TRBV4-2, the J call TRBJ2-7; maybe TRBD1 (6 bases). The CDR3 extends over 16 amino acids. The germline gives CDR1 LGHNA, CDR2 YNFKEQ. The V gene lost 0 bases and the J gene lost 7 bases, with 19 bases spanning the gap. The CDR3 reads CASSQEGGQPPTEQYF. CDR3 coding DNA: TGTGCCAGCAGCCAAGAAGGCGGACAGCCTCCCACGGAGCAGTACTTC.

In its sample, this clonotype was seen a few times. CDR3 region: CASSLNSPLDRGSYNEQFF. The CDR3 DNA is TGTGCCAGCAGCCTAAACTCACCCTTGGACAGGGGAAGTTACAATGAGCAGTTCTTC. The rearrangement links TRBV7-2 to TRBJ2-1, with 9 bases that match TRBD1. Trimming removed 5 bases from V and 4 bases from J; junction bases left unmatched: 18. This CDR3 region has 19 residues. Per germline, CDR1 SGHTA and CDR2 FQGNSA.

V is TRBV12-3 or TRBV12-4 and J is TRBJ2-5; tentative D call: TRBD2 (6 bases). This CDR3 comprises 15 residues. Trimming pared 6 bases from V and 7 bases from J, leaving 21 bases between. In nucleotides, the CDR3 is TGTGCCAGCAGCCCAGGGACTCCCCACGCGGGGACCCAGTACTTC. Protein product: CASSPGTPHAGTQYF.

This chain links TRBV19 with TRBJ2-1, with D possibly TRBD1 on 5 matching bases. The CDR3 is 12 amino acids. CDR1 is LNHDA, CDR2 SQIVND, per germline (reference sequence). With 0 bases removed from V and 13 bases from J, the gap between germline ends came to 10 bases. The DNA for the CDR3 is TGTGCCAGTAGTATAGACCAGGGTCCCCAGTTCTTC. This gives the protein CASSIDQGPQFF.

This clonotype was counted a few times. This chain uses TRBV6-2 or TRBV6-3 with TRBJ2-7, with D uncertain. V lost 7 bases and J lost 4, with 17 bases in between. CDR1 and CDR2 from the germline V gene are MNHEY and SVGEGT. CDR3 length: 14 amino acids. CDR3 in amino acids: CASTLRCGTYEQYV. DNA of the CDR3: TGTGCCAGCACCCTAAGATGTGGAACTTACGAGCAGTACGTC.

This clonotype appeared a few times. This chain's CDR3 is CASSWGVNEKLFF. CDR3 coding DNA: TGCGCCAGCTCGTGGGGGGTTAATGAAAAACTGTTTTTT. The rearrangement links TRBV5-1 to TRBJ1-4; TRBD1 might be the D (5 bases). The CDR3 sequence is 13 residues long. Trimming shortened V by 7 bases and J by 4 bases, and 11 bases separated the two germline ends. Germline-derived CDR1 and CDR2 are SGHRS and YFSETQ.

This clonotype was found a few times. The chain has TRBV28 and TRBJ2-7; D gene ambiguous. The germline V gene has CDR1 MDHEN and CDR2 SYDVKM. V dropped 3 bases and J dropped 0 bases, with 6 bases sitting between them. There are 13 residues in the CDR3. The CDR3 protein is CASSLRSSYEQYV. The CDR3 bases are TGTGCCAGCAGTTTGAGGAGCTCCTACGAGCAGTACGTC.